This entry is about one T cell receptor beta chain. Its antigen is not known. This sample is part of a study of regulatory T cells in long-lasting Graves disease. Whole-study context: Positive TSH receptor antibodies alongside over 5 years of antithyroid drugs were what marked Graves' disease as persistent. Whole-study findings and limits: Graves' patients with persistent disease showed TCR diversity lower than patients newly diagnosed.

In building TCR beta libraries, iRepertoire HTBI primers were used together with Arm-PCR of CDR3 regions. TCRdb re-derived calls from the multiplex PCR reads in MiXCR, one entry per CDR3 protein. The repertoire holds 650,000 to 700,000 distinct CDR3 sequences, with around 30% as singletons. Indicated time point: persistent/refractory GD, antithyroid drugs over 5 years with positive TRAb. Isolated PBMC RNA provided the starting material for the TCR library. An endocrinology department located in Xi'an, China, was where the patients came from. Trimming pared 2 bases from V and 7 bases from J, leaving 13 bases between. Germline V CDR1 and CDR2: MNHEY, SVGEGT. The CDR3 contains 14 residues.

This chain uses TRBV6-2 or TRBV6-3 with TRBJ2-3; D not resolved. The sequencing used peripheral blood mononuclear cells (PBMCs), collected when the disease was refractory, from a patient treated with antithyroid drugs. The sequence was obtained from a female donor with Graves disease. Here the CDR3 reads CASSYQYGGYTQYF. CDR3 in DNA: TGTGCCAGCAGTTACCAGTATGGCGGCTATACGCAGTATTTT.